This TCR beta chain was profiled in a study of patients and donors after allogeneic stem cell transplantation. V gave up 0 bases and J gave up 10 bases, with 10 bases separating them. Germline loops: CDR1 GTSNPN, CDR2 SVGIG (reference sequence). This CDR3 has 13 amino acids. The table lists this clonotype with a few counts. A single record per CDR3 protein comes from TCRdb applying MiXCR to the RT-PCR reads. The sample gives about 150,000 distinct CDR3 sequences, roughly two fifths of which show up once; less than 60% is in the top ten. This sequence joins TRBV30 and TRBJ1-6, with D maybe TRBD1 (5 bases). The sample was blood, either unsorted or a sorted T cell fraction (not recorded which). This sequence originates from a human donor who was either an allogeneic HSCT recipient or a stem cell or donor lymphocyte infusion donor (not recorded which). It is not recorded whose cells these are; they may come from a transplant donor. The CDR3 DNA reads as TGTGCCTGGAGTGTGGGGGGGGGATCACCCCTCCACTTT. Protein sequence: CAWSVGGGSPLHF.